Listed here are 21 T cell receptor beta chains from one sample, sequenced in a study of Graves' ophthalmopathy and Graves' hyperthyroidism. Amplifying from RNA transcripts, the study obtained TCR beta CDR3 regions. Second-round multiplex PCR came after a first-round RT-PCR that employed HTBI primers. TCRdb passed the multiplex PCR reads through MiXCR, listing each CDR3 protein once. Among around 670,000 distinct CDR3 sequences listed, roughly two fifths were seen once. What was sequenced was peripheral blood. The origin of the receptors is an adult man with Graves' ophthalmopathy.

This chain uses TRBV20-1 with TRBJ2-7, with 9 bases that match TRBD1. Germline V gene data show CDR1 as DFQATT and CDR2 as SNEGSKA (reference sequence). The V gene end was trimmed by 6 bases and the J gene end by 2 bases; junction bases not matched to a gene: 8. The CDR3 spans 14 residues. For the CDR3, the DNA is TGCAGTGCCGCGGGACAGGGAAAGACCTACGAGCAGTACTTC. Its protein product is CSAAGQGKTYEQYF.

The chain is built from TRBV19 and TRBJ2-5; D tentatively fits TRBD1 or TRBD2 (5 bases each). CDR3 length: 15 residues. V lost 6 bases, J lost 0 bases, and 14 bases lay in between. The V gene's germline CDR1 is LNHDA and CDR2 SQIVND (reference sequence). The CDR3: CASSPGPTNQETQYF. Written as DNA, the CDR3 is TGTGCCAGTAGCCCGGGACCGACGAACCAAGAGACCCAGTACTTC.

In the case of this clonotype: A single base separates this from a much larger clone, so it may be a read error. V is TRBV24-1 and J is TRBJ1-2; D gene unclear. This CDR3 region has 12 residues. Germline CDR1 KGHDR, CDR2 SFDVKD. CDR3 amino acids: CASSDDPGGYTF. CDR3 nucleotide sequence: TGTGCCAGCAGTGACGATCCGGGGGGCTACACCTTC.

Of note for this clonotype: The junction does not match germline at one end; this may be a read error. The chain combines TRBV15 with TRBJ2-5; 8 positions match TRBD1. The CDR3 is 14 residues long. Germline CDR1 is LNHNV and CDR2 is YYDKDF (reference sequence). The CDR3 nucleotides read TGTGCCACCGGCAGAGATAGCAGGGGGCAGCCCCAGTACTTC. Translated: CATGRDSRGQPQYF.

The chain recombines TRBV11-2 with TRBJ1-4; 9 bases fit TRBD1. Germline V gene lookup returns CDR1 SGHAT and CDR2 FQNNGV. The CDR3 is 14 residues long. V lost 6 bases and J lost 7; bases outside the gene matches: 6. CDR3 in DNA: TGTGCCAGCAGTTCCGGGACAGGGTTTGAAAAACTGTTTTTT. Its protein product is CASSSGTGFEKLFF.

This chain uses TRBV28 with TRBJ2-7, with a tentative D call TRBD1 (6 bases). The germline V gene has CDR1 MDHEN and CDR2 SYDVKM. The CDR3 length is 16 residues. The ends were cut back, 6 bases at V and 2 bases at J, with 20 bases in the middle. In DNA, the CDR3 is TGTGCCAGCAGAACTGACGGCAGGGGCCCGACCTACGAGCAGTACTTC. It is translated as CASRTDGRGPTYEQYF.

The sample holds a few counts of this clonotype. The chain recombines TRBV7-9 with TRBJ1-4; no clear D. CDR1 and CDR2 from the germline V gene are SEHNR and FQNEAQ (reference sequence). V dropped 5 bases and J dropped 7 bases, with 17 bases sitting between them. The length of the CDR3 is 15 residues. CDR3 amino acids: CASSPAGDAVEKLFF. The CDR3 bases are TGTGCCAGCAGCCCAGCCGGTGACGCTGTTGAAAAACTGTTTTTT.

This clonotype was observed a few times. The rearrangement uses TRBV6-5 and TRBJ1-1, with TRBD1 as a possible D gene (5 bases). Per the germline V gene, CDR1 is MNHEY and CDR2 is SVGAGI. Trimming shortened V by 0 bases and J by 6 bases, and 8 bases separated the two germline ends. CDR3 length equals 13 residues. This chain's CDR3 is CASSYSWDSEAFF. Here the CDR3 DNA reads TGTGCCAGCAGTTACTCGTGGGACTCTGAAGCTTTCTTT.

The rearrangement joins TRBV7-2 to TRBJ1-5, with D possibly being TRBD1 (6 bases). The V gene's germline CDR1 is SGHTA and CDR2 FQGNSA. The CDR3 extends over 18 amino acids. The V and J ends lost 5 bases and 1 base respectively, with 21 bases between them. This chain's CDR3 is CASSPGSGTRKSNQPQHF. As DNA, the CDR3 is TGTGCCAGCAGCCCTGGGTCCGGGACAAGGAAGAGCAATCAGCCCCAGCATTTT.

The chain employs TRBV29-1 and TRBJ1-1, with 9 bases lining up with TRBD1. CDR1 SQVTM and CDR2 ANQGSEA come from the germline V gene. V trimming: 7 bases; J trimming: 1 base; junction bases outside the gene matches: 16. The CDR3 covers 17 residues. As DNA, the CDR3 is TGCAGCGGCGTGGACTTTGGGACAGGGTTAGGGAACACTGAAGCTTTCTTT. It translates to CSGVDFGTGLGNTEAFF.

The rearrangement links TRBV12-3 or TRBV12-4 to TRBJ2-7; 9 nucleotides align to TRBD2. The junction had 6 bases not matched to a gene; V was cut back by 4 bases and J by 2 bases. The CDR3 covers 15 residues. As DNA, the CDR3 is TGTGCCAGCAGTTACGCTAGCGGGAACCCCTACGAGCAGTACTTC. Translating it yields CASSYASGNPYEQYF.

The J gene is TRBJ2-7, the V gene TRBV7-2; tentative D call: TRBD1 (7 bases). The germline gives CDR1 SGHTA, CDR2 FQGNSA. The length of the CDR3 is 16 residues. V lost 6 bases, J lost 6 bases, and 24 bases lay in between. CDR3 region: CASSSLDREVPSEQYF. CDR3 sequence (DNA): TGTGCCAGCAGTTCCCTAGACAGGGAGGTTCCATCCGAGCAGTACTTC.

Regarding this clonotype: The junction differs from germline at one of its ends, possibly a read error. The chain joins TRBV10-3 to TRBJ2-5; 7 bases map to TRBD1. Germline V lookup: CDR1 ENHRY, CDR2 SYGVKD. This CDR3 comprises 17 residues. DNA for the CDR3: TGTGCCAGCAGTGCTAGACTACAGGGGATGAAAGGGGAGACCCAGTACTTC. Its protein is CASSARLQGMKGETQYF.

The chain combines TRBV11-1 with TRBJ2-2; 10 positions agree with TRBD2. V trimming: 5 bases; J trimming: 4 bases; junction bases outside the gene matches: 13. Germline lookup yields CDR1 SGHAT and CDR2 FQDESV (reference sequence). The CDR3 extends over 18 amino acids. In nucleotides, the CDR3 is TGTGCCAGCAGCCAAGTACGTAGCGGGAGGCTCATCACCGGGGAGCTGTTTTTT. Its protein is CASSQVRSGRLITGELFF.

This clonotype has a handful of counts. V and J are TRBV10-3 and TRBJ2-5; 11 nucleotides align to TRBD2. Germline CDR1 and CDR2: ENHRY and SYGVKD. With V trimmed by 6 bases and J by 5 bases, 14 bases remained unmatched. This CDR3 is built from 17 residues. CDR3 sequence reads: CAIRGSNSGGATETQYF. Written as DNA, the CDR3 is TGTGCCATCAGGGGCTCGAATAGCGGGGGGGCCACGGAGACCCAGTACTTC.

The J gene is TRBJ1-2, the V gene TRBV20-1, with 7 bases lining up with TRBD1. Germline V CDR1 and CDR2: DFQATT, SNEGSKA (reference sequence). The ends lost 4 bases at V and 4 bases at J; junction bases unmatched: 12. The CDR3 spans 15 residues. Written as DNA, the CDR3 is TGCAGTGCTATCAGGGGGGGGGTGGGGATCTATGGCTACACCTTC. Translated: CSAIRGGVGIYGYTF.

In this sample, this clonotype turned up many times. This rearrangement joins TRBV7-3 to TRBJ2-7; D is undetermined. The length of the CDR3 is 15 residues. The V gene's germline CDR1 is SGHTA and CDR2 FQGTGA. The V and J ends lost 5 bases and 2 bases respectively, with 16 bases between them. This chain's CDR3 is CASSPSPDSTYEQYF. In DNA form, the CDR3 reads TGTGCCAGCAGCCCATCCCCCGACTCGACCTACGAGCAGTACTTC.

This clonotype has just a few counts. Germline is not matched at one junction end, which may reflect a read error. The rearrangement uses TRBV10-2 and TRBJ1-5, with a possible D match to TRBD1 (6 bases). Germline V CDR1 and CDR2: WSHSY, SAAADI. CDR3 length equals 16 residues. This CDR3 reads CASSQEWGASNQPQHF. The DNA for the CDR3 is TGTGCCAGCAGTCAAGAGTGGGGGGCGAGCAATCAGCCCCAGCATTTT.

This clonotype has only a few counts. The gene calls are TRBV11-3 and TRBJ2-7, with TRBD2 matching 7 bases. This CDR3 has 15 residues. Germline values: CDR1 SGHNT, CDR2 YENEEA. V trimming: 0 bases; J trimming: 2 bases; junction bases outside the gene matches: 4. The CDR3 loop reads CASSLEGGFTYEQYF. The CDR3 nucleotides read TGTGCCAGCAGCTTAGAGGGGGGGTTTACCTACGAGCAGTACTTC.

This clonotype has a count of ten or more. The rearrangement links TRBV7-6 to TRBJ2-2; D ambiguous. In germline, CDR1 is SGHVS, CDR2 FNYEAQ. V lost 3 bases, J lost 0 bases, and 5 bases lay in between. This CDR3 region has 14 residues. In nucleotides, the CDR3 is TGTGCCAGCAGCTTTGCAGCGAACACCGGGGAGCTGTTTTTT. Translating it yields CASSFAANTGELFF.

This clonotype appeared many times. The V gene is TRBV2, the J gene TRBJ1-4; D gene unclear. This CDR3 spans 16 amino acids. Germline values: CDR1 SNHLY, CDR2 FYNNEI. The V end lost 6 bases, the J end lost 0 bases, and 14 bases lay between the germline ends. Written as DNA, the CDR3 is TGTGCCAGCAGCGTTAGTCGGTCGGCAACTAATGAAAAACTGTTTTTT. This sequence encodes CASSVSRSATNEKLFF. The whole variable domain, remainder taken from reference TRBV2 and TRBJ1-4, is EPEVTQTPSHQVTQMGQEVILRCVPISNHLYFYWYRQILGQKVEFLVSFYNNEISEKSEIFDDQFSVERPDGSNFTLKIRSTKLEDSAMYFCASSVSRSATNEKLFFGSGTQLSVL.